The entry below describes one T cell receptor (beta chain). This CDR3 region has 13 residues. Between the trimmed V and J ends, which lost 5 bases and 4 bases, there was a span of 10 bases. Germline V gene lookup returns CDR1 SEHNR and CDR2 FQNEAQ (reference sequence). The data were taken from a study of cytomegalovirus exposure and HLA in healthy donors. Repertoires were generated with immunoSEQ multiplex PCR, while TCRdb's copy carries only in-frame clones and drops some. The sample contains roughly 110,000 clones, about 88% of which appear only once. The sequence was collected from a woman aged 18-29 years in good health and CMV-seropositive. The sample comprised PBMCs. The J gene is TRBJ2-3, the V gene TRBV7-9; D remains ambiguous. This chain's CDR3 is CASSQAVADTQYF. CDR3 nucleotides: TGTGCCAGCAGCCAGGCAGTCGCAGATACGCAGTATTTT.